The clone carrying this T cell receptor beta chain was observed a few times. Its antigen is not identified. Using immunoSEQ multiplex PCR, the repertoire was profiled, and TCRdb retains in-frame clones only, with some absent. This table holds about 24,000 clones, roughly 79% found once. Sequencing in the ViraFEST assay came after antigen-specific CD4+ T cells had been expanded with viral peptide pools, which were used to stimulate PBMC. Scientists isolated CD4+ T cells after an approximately 10-day culture period ended. Each participant was administered two doses of either the BNT162b2 or the mRNA-1273 vaccine. Each culture had half its medium swapped for IL-2 medium on days 3 and 7. These data originate in a study of vaccination effects on CD4 cells after COVID-19. Study information: Post-vaccine sampling occurred a median 72 days after the second dose.

Study-level results: By a late point after vaccination, infection- and vaccine-induced clones had shrunk markedly through clonal contraction.

This CDR3 is 15 amino acids long. Germline V gene sequence: CDR1 LNHDA, CDR2 SQIVND (reference sequence). V trimming: 6 bases; J trimming: 6 bases; junction bases outside the gene matches: 9. The clonotype was recovered from a human donor who received a COVID-19 vaccine. Some clones in this sample may be carry-over from other donors' samples. Sequencing used CD4+ T cells from PBMCs cultured with SARS-CoV-2 spike peptides, obtained after COVID-19 vaccination. The rearrangement uses TRBV19 and TRBJ2-2, with 8 nucleotides matching TRBD1. DNA for the CDR3: TGTGCCAGTAGCACCGCAGGGGGCATGGCCGGGGAGCTGTTTTTT. It translates to CASSTAGGMAGELFF.